The 4 T cell receptor beta chains reported below all come from one sample, sequenced in a study of Ad26.COV2.S vaccination and SARS-CoV-2 variants. Generated by immunoSEQ multiplex PCR, the TCRdb table keeps only in-frame clones and is missing some. The data hold over 400,000 clones, with roughly 89% observed a single time. Noted treatment: some 20 received Ad26.COV2.S at low or high dose, single or two shots; several received placebo; per-sample allocation not given. All samples were drawn on day 63, counting from the first vaccine or placebo injection. The sequences come from peripheral blood, collected in a trial of Ad26.COV2.S vaccine versus placebo. These receptors came from a person aged 18-65 years who received the Ad26.COV2.S COVID-19 vaccine or a placebo.

The rearrangement links TRBV28 to TRBJ2-1; D is perhaps TRBD1 (6 bases). The CDR3 extends over 17 amino acids. Germline lookup yields CDR1 MDHEN and CDR2 SYDVKM. Trimming removed 3 bases from V and 4 bases from J, with 19 bases in between. CDR3 residues: CASSFRGTGLSYNEQFF. The DNA of the CDR3 is TGTGCCAGCAGTTTCAGGGGTACAGGGCTATCGTACAATGAGCAGTTCTTC.

V usage is TRBV28 and J usage is TRBJ2-7; a possible D gene is TRBD2 (7 bases). The CDR3 is 14 amino acids. The germline V and J ends were trimmed by 6 bases and 6 bases, with 18 bases remaining between them. From germline, CDR1 is MDHEN and CDR2 SYDVKM. CDR3 in amino acids: CASRLGGASREQYF. CDR3 bases: TGTGCCAGCAGGTTAGGGGGGGCTAGCCGCGAGCAGTACTTC. The full variable domain, its missing parts supplied by reference TRBV28 and TRBJ2-7, is DVKVTQSSRYLVKRTGEKVFLECVQDMDHENMFWYRQDPGLGLRLIYFSYDVKMKEKGDIPEGYSVSREKKERFSLILESASTNQTSMYLCASRLGGASREQYFGPGTRLTVT.

This chain connects TRBV4-1 to TRBJ1-2; no definite D call. The ends were cut back, 0 bases at V and 0 bases at J, with 8 bases in the middle. Germline V gene data show CDR1 as MGHRA and CDR2 as YSYEKL. The CDR3 is 15 amino acids. As DNA, the CDR3 is TGCGCCAGCAGCCAAGAACGGTACTCTAACTATGGCTACACCTTC. It codes for CASSQERYSNYGYTF.

This clone has more than one count but fewer than ten. The genes are TRBV5-1 and TRBJ2-2; TRBD2 aligns across 9 bases. Per germline, CDR1 SGHRS and CDR2 YFSETQ. The CDR3 spans 16 residues. With V trimmed by 2 bases and J by 4 bases, 6 bases remained unmatched. The CDR3 here is CASSFPAGGSTGELFF. The CDR3 DNA reads TGCGCCAGCAGCTTTCCAGCGGGGGGATCCACCGGGGAGCTGTTTTTT.